These 24 T cell receptor beta chains share one sample of origin, sequenced in a study of cytomegalovirus exposure and HLA in healthy donors. PCR amplification relied on 60 Vbeta primers (plus 13 Jbeta primers). Sequencing was performed with immunoSEQ multiplex PCR; in TCRdb, only in-frame clones are kept and a portion is missing. The table shows roughly 93,000 clones, with roughly 78% occurring only once. The specimen was PBMCs. These TCRs come from a man in his thirties or forties in good health and CMV-seronegative.

The J gene is TRBJ2-5, the V gene TRBV5-1; 7 bases are shared with TRBD1. The CDR3 covers 14 residues. V was clipped by 2 bases and J by 3 bases; unmatched bases: 4. Germline assignment: CDR1 SGHRS and CDR2 YFSETQ. CDR3 protein: CASSFKGAEETQYF. The DNA for the CDR3 is TGCGCCAGCAGCTTCAAGGGGGCGGAAGAGACCCAGTACTTC.

J is TRBJ1-1 and V is TRBV2; no clear D gene. This CDR3 is built from 14 residues. The germline V gene has CDR1 SNHLY and CDR2 FYNNEI. The V and J ends lost 2 bases and 1 base respectively, with 8 bases between them. The CDR3: CASSERHTNTEAFF. Here the CDR3 DNA reads TGTGCCAGCAGTGAACGACATACGAACACTGAAGCTTTCTTT.

The V call is TRBV6-5, the J call TRBJ1-1; 10 bases agree with TRBD1. CDR1 and CDR2 from the germline V gene are MNHEY and SVGAGI. The CDR3 has 14 amino acids. The V gene end was trimmed by 4 bases and the J gene end by 5 bases; junction bases not matched to a gene: 4. The DNA for the CDR3 is TGTGCCAGCAGTTTACCGGGACAGGGGACTGAAGCTTTCTTT. It yields the protein CASSLPGQGTEAFF.

The genes are TRBV19 and TRBJ2-3, with D hard to call. Between the trimmed V and J ends, which lost 8 bases and 4 bases, there was a span of 10 bases. The length of the CDR3 is 12 residues. Germline V gives CDR1 LNHDA, CDR2 SQIVND (reference sequence). This CDR3 reads CASGRLADTQYF. CDR3 nucleotide sequence: TGTGCCAGTGGAAGGCTAGCAGATACGCAGTATTTT.

This clone showed up just a few times. The chain links TRBV6-1 to TRBJ2-5, with no clear D. V was cut by 5 bases and J by 3 bases, with 4 bases left in between. CDR3 length equals 11 residues. CDR1 and CDR2 from the germline V gene are MNHNS and SASEGT. CDR3 protein: CASSPKETQYF. CDR3 nucleotides: TGTGCCAGCAGTCCTAAAGAGACCCAGTACTTC.

This clone has a handful of counts. V is TRBV5-6 and J is TRBJ2-1, with 9 nucleotides matching TRBD2. J was trimmed by 9 bases and V by 0 bases; bases with no gene match: 1. CDR1 SGHDT and CDR2 YYEEEE come from the germline V gene. The CDR3 totals 13 residues. The CDR3 sequence is CASSLGRGGEQFF. CDR3 coding DNA: TGTGCCAGCAGCTTGGGGCGGGGGGGTGAGCAGTTCTTC.

The DNA of the CDR3 is TGTGCCAGCAGTGAAGAAGGGACAGGGAGGTTCGAGCAGTACTTC. The encoded protein is CASSEEGTGRFEQYF. The J gene is TRBJ2-7, the V gene TRBV6-1; the match to TRBD1 covers 9 bases. With 1 base clipped from V and 6 bases from J, the junction kept 7 bases outside the gene matches. The CDR3 is made up of 15 amino acids. The V gene's germline CDR1 is MNHNS and CDR2 SASEGT.

This sequence joins TRBV9 and TRBJ2-2; TRBD1 matches at 11 bases. The CDR3 is 16 amino acids. Looked up from germline, CDR1 is SGDLS and CDR2 is YYNGEE. Losses at the gene ends were 1 base for V and 4 bases for J; bases not matched to a gene: 3. For the CDR3, the DNA is TGTGCCAGCAGCGTAACCGGGACAGGGGGCACCGGGGAGCTGTTTTTT. Its translation: CASSVTGTGGTGELFF.

The chain uses TRBV9 and TRBJ2-1; TRBD2 is a possible D gene (6 bases). CDR3 length equals 14 residues. Germline V gene lookup returns CDR1 SGDLS and CDR2 YYNGEE. V was shortened by 0 bases and J by 8 bases, with 12 bases between the two germline ends. The CDR3 reads CASSVGGVLDEQFF. The CDR3 nucleotides are TGTGCCAGCAGCGTAGGCGGGGTCCTGGATGAGCAGTTCTTC.

The rearrangement links TRBV5-1 to TRBJ2-7; the match to TRBD2 covers 11 bases. Germline V gives CDR1 SGHRS, CDR2 YFSETQ. CDR3 length: 15 residues. J was trimmed by 2 bases and V by 7 bases; bases with no gene match: 8. The CDR3 loop is CASGAGLAVPYEQYF. CDR3 nucleotide sequence: TGCGCCAGCGGGGCGGGACTAGCGGTCCCCTACGAGCAGTACTTC.

This rearrangement joins TRBV29-1 to TRBJ1-1; the match to TRBD1 covers 8 bases. Germline assignment: CDR1 SQVTM and CDR2 ANQGSEA. The CDR3 contains 11 residues. The J segment lost 10 bases and the V segment lost 7 bases, leaving 8 bases of the junction unmatched. CDR3 residues: CSAGTGNSAFF. CDR3 sequence (DNA): TGCAGCGCTGGGACAGGCAATTCAGCTTTCTTT.

The genes are TRBV5-1 and TRBJ2-2, with 12 bases that match TRBD2. The junction had 15 bases not matched to a gene; V was cut back by 4 bases and J by 8 bases. The germline V gene has CDR1 SGHRS and CDR2 YFSETQ. CDR3 length: 18 residues. CDR3 sequence: CASSLEGLAGPPVGELFF. The CDR3 region has the DNA TGCGCCAGCAGCCTTGAGGGACTAGCGGGTCCCCCTGTGGGGGAGCTGTTTTTT.

J is TRBJ1-4 and V is TRBV7-9; D is possibly TRBD1 (6 bases). This CDR3 is 14 amino acids long. The V gene's germline CDR1 is SEHNR and CDR2 FQNEAQ (reference sequence). V lost 2 bases and J lost 7, with 11 bases in between. CDR3 in amino acids: CASSLLGASEKLFF. Here the CDR3 DNA reads TGTGCCAGCAGCTTATTGGGGGCAAGTGAAAAACTGTTTTTT.

The chain links TRBV10-3 to TRBJ1-1; 9 bases line up with TRBD1. The ends lost 1 base at V and 3 bases at J; junction bases unmatched: 3. The CDR3 loop spans 15 amino acids. The germline V gene has CDR1 ENHRY and CDR2 SYGVKD. CDR3 sequence (DNA): TGTGCCATCAGTGAGTACGACAGGGGGTACACTGAAGCTTTCTTT. Amino acids: CAISEYDRGYTEAFF.

This chain connects TRBV7-9 to TRBJ1-2; D remains ambiguous. With 6 bases removed from V and 2 bases from J, the gap between germline ends came to 10 bases. Germline CDR1 and CDR2: SEHNR and FQNEAQ (reference sequence). The CDR3 runs to 13 residues. CDR3 bases: TGTGCCAGCAGTCACGGACTCAACTATGGCTACACCTTC. Translating it yields CASSHGLNYGYTF.

The V call is TRBV5-5, the J call TRBJ2-7; TRBD1 aligns across 8 bases. The CDR3 contains 15 residues. Germline V gives CDR1 SGHKS, CDR2 YYEKEE (reference sequence). J gave up 5 bases and V 6 bases, and 13 bases lay outside the gene matches. The CDR3, as DNA: TGTGCCAGCAACTTCCTCGGACAGGGAGGCCACGAGCAGTACTTC. Protein sequence: CASNFLGQGGHEQYF.

The gene calls are TRBV19 and TRBJ1-5, with 9 bases that match TRBD1. Germline lookup yields CDR1 LNHDA and CDR2 SQIVND (reference sequence). The ends lost 4 bases at V and 4 bases at J; junction bases unmatched: 8. This CDR3 has 16 amino acids. In DNA, the CDR3 is TGTGCCAGTAGTAACGGCGGGGACAGGGCAAATCAGCCCCAGCATTTT. It codes for CASSNGGDRANQPQHF.

V is TRBV19 and J is TRBJ1-5; TRBD1 agrees at 11 bases. The trim removed 3 bases at V and 0 bases at J, leaving 7 bases unmatched. The CDR3 length is 18 residues. Per the germline V gene, CDR1 is LNHDA and CDR2 is SQIVND (reference sequence). This CDR3 reads CASSIPGQGGGSNQPQHF. The CDR3, as DNA: TGTGCCAGTAGTATTCCGGGACAGGGGGGTGGTAGCAATCAGCCCCAGCATTTT. The full variable domain, rest sourced from reference TRBV19 and TRBJ1-5, is DGGITQSPKYLFRKEGQNVTLSCEQNLNHDAMYWYRQDPGQGLRLIYYSQIVNDFQKGDIAEGYSVSREKKESFPLTVTSAQKNPTAFYLCASSIPGQGGGSNQPQHFGDGTRLSIL.

The genes are TRBV5-6 and TRBJ1-1; D may be TRBD1 (6 bases). Germline V lookup: CDR1 SGHDT, CDR2 YYEEEE. The CDR3 is 18 amino acids. V was cut by 5 bases and J by 0 bases, with 23 bases left in between. CDR3 in amino acids: CASRGGVGGKIMNTEAFF. In nucleotides, the CDR3 is TGTGCCAGCAGGGGGGGGGTGGGGGGCAAAATCATGAACACTGAAGCTTTCTTT.

This clone has more than one count but fewer than ten. The rearrangement links TRBV9 to TRBJ2-5, with 7 bases lining up with TRBD1. Per the germline V gene, CDR1 is SGDLS and CDR2 is YYNGEE. The CDR3 is 14 residues long. V lost 4 bases and J lost 1; bases outside the gene matches: 4. The CDR3 DNA is TGTGCCAGCAGCCCGACAGGGTTCCAAGAGACCCAGTACTTC. Its translation is CASSPTGFQETQYF.

This clone was seen a handful of times. CDR3 amino acids: CASTRGTGTYGYTF. For the CDR3, the DNA is TGTGCCAGCACTAGAGGGACAGGGACCTATGGCTACACCTTC. This chain uses TRBV28 with TRBJ1-2, with 9 bases lining up with TRBD1. Trimming removed 7 bases from V and 4 bases from J; junction bases left unmatched: 7. This CDR3 has 14 residues. The germline V gene encodes CDR1 MDHEN and CDR2 SYDVKM.

The chain recombines TRBV19 with TRBJ1-1; 11 bases line up with TRBD1. Unmatched junction bases numbered 9, after V lost 2 bases and J lost 4 bases. Germline CDR1 reads LNHDA; CDR2 reads SQIVND (reference sequence). The CDR3 has 17 residues. CDR3 sequence: CASSIIPGTGGRTEAFF. The CDR3 coding sequence is TGTGCCAGTAGTATAATTCCCGGGACAGGGGGACGCACTGAAGCTTTCTTT.

The chain is built from TRBV7-2 and TRBJ1-4; 9 bases match TRBD1. The length of the CDR3 is 16 residues. Germline assignment: CDR1 SGHTA and CDR2 FQGNSA. The V segment lost 4 bases and the J segment 8 bases; nucleotides outside the gene matches: 11. CDR3 coding DNA: TGTGCCAGCAGCTCAACAGGGGGCACCCCAGGCGAAAAACTGTTTTTT. It is translated as CASSSTGGTPGEKLFF.

The rearrangement joins TRBV5-1 to TRBJ2-2; D might be TRBD2 (6 bases). This CDR3 comprises 15 residues. V lost 0 bases to trimming and J lost 4 bases, with 10 bases between them. Germline values: CDR1 SGHRS, CDR2 YFSETQ. CDR3 DNA: TGCGCCAGCAGCTTGGCGGTGGGGGGCACCGGGGAGCTGTTTTTT. Encoded protein: CASSLAVGGTGELFF. The full variable domain, rest sourced from reference TRBV5-1 and TRBJ2-2, is KAGVTQTPRYLIKTRGQQVTLSCSPISGHRSVSWYQQTPGQGLQFLFEYFSETQRNKGNFPGRFSGRQFSNSRSEMNVSTLELGDSALYLCASSLAVGGTGELFFGEGSRLTVL.